The source of this T cell receptor beta chain is a study of spatial heterogeneity in lung cancer. On the study more broadly: The average count in raw reads for each unique TCR and UMI combination exceeded nine appearances. Study-level points and caveats: Higher tumor mutation counts went along with higher counts of expanded intratumoral alpha and beta TCRs.

Germline V gives CDR1 SQVTM, CDR2 ANQGSEA. The CDR3 length is 15 residues. V was pared by 6 bases and J by 2 bases, with 6 bases of the junction left unmatched. By share of the sample, this clonotype is large. Its antigen remains unidentified. Sample time point: sample taken at primary tumor resection. The donors comprised around 76 untreated early-stage non-small cell lung cancer patients. TCRs were sequenced from unsorted whole RNA of tumor, nontumor lung or PBMC. In the library, each TCR cDNA molecule bore its own unique molecular identifier. TCRdb analysed the 5' RACE reads with MiXCR anew, one entry per CDR3 protein. The repertoire holds over 1,500 distinct CDR3 sequences, with over 7% as singletons.

The TCR sequence derives from a female donor with early-stage non-small cell lung cancer. The material sequenced was lung tumor tissue, taken at surgery. The chain combines TRBV29-1 with TRBJ2-3, with 12 positions matching TRBD2. The CDR3 nucleotides read TGCAGCGTCCCCCGGACTAGCGGGATCACAGATACGCAGTATTTT. Protein: CSVPRTSGITDTQYF.